This is a list of T cell receptor beta chains from one sample in a study of T cell repertoires in cytomegalovirus infection. One entry per CDR3 protein, called by TCRdb with MiXCR from the reads. The data hold approximately 97,000 distinct CDR3 sequences, with about 15% observed a single time. Sequencing input: PBMCs. The receptors shown here come from a human donor in good health (CMV status not recorded). Some clones in this sample may be carry-over from other donors' samples. Each CDR3 is given with its conserved first and last residue. D genes are given only for firm matches. Expanded clones get a size class; other rows say once, few or many, or leave the size out.

CDR3: CASSIRNPNTGELFF
DNA: TGTGCCAGTAGTATTAGGAACCCGAACACCGGGGAGCTGTTTTTT
J: TRBJ2-2
D: -
V: TRBV19
size: -

CDR3: CASSPGQGGNNEQFF
DNA: TGTGCCAGCTCACCGGGACAAGGGGGGAACAATGAGCAGTTCTTC
J: TRBJ2-1
D: -
V: TRBV18
size: -

CDR3: CASSPPGTVGYEQYF
DNA: TGTGCCAGCAGCCCTCCCGGGACAGTTGGATACGAGCAGTACTTC
J: TRBJ2-7
D: TRBD1
V: TRBV14
size: many

CDR3: CAWFNAGTPSSYEQYF
DNA: TGTGCCTGGTTTAACGCTGGGACACCTTCTTCCTACGAGCAGTACTTC
J: TRBJ2-7
D: -
V: TRBV30
size: -

CDR3: CASSIGAGGTQGEQYF
DNA: TGTGCCAGTAGTATAGGGGCCGGGGGAACCCAAGGCGAGCAGTACTTC
J: TRBJ2-7
D: -
V: TRBV19
size: -

CDR3: CSARDPAPVGGEKLFF
DNA: TGCAGTGCTAGAGATCCGGCCCCCGTCGGGGGAGAAAAACTGTTTTTT
J: TRBJ1-4
D: -
V: TRBV20-1
size: -

CDR3: CASSEGGSLDNEQFF
DNA: TGTGCCAGCAGCGAAGGGGGGTCGTTGGACAATGAGCAGTTCTTC
J: TRBJ2-1
D: -
V: TRBV7-2
size: many

CDR3: CSATDASSYNEQFF
DNA: TGCAGTGCTACCGACGCTAGCTCCTACAATGAGCAGTTCTTC
J: TRBJ2-1
D: -
V: TRBV20-1
size: -

CDR3: CASSGGQRGRYSPLHF
DNA: TGTGCCAGCAGCGGTGGACAGCGAGGGCGATATTCACCCCTCCACTTT
J: TRBJ1-6
D: -
V: TRBV3-1
size: -

CDR3: CASSLGTGGYEQFF
DNA: TGTGCCAGTAGTCTCGGGACAGGGGGCTATGAGCAGTTCTTC
J: TRBJ2-1
D: TRBD1
V: TRBV19
size: -

CDR3: CASSQEGKSLHF
DNA: TGTGCCAGCAGCCAAGAAGGGAAATCCCTCCACTTT
J: TRBJ1-6
D: -
V: TRBV14
size: -

CDR3: CASSRGSMNTEAFF
DNA: TGTGCCAGCAGTCGGGGATCCATGAACACTGAAGCTTTCTTT
J: TRBJ1-1
D: -
V: TRBV6-6
size: many

CDR3: CASRPETGNYGYTF
DNA: TGCGCCAGCAGACCTGAAACAGGGAACTATGGCTACACCTTC
J: TRBJ1-2
D: -
V: TRBV5-1
size: -

CDR3: CATSSSRERVYIEQFF
DNA: TGTGCCACCAGCAGTTCGAGGGAACGGGTCTACATTGAGCAGTTCTTC
J: TRBJ2-1
D: -
V: TRBV15
size: -

CDR3: CASSHQIKQGAGANVLTF
DNA: TGTGCCAGCAGCCATCAAATTAAACAGGGAGCTGGGGCCAACGTCCTGACTTTC
J: TRBJ2-6
D: -
V: TRBV7-2
size: many

CDR3: CASISTTGQIQETQYF
DNA: TGTGCCAGCATTTCCACTACGGGACAGATTCAAGAGACCCAGTACTTC
J: TRBJ2-5
D: TRBD1
V: TRBV6-6
size: few

CDR3: CASSYGGYTEAFF
DNA: TGTGCCAGCAGTTACGGTGGGTACACTGAAGCTTTCTTT
J: TRBJ1-1
D: -
V: TRBV6-2/TRBV6-3
size: many

CDR3: CATTARTGELFF
DNA: TGTGCCACGACTGCAAGGACCGGGGAGCTGTTTTTT
J: TRBJ2-2
D: -
V: TRBV28
size: many

CDR3: CASSLIQGVLTF
DNA: TGTGCCAGCAGCTTGATCCAGGGAGTCCTGACTTTC
J: TRBJ2-6
D: -
V: TRBV11-3
size: many

CDR3: CASGQAYEQYF
DNA: TGTGCCAGCGGTCAAGCCTACGAGCAGTACTTC
J: TRBJ2-7
D: -
V: TRBV2
size: few

CDR3: CASSYSRTVSGANVLTF
DNA: TGTGCCAGCAGTTACTCGCGGACAGTCTCTGGGGCCAACGTCCTGACTTTC
J: TRBJ2-6
D: -
V: TRBV6-5
size: few

CDR3: CASIAGANNEQFF
DNA: TGTGCCAGCATTGCGGGGGCGAACAATGAGCAGTTCTTC
J: TRBJ2-1
D: -
V: TRBV2
size: -

CDR3: CASGPDRAKTGCNQPQHF
DNA: TGTGCTAGTGGCCCTGACCGGGCCAAGACGGGGTGCAATCAGCCCCAGCATTTT
J: TRBJ1-5
D: -
V: TRBV12-5
size: -

CDR3: CASSFALNTEAFF
DNA: TGTGCCAGCAGCTTTGCTCTGAACACTGAAGCTTTCTTT
J: TRBJ1-1
D: -
V: TRBV7-3
size: few

CDR3: CASSLAGDPSGNTIYF
DNA: TGTGCCAGCAGCTTAGCGGGGGATCCCTCTGGAAACACCATATATTTT
J: TRBJ1-3
D: -
V: TRBV7-2
size: many

CDR3: CASSPDLENTGELFF
DNA: TGTGCCAGCAGCCCTGACCTGGAGAACACCGGGGAGCTGTTTTTT
J: TRBJ2-2
D: -
V: TRBV5-6
size: many

CDR3: CASGLAGGQPQHF
DNA: TGTGCCAGCGGTCTGGCGGGAGGACAGCCCCAGCATTTT
J: TRBJ1-5
D: -
V: TRBV28
size: -

CDR3: CASSLVTRYEQYF
DNA: TGTGCCAGCAGCTTAGTAACTAGATACGAGCAGTACTTC
J: TRBJ2-7
D: -
V: TRBV7-2
size: many

CDR3: CASGLSPKNIQYF
DNA: TGTGCTAGTGGTTTGTCGCCCAAAAACATTCAGTACTTC
J: TRBJ2-4
D: -
V: TRBV12-5
size: many

CDR3: CASTWSRGAYEQYF
DNA: TGTGCCAGCACGTGGTCACGCGGAGCCTACGAGCAGTACTTC
J: TRBJ2-7
D: -
V: TRBV27
size: -

CDR3: CASSQPGQEFNEQFF
DNA: TGTGCCAGCAGCCAACCGGGACAGGAATTCAATGAGCAGTTCTTC
J: TRBJ2-1
D: TRBD1
V: TRBV4-2
size: -

CDR3: CASSDPPSGGGYEQFF
DNA: TGTGCCAGCAGTGACCCCCCTAGCGGGGGAGGCTATGAGCAGTTCTTC
J: TRBJ2-1
D: TRBD2
V: TRBV6-8
size: -

CDR3: CASSYLSHGGTNTEAFF
DNA: TGTGCCAGCAGTTACCTCTCGCACGGGGGGACAAACACTGAAGCTTTCTTT
J: TRBJ1-1
D: -
V: TRBV28
size: many

CDR3: CASSQWGRDYEQYF
DNA: TGCGCCAGCAGTCAATGGGGCAGGGACTACGAGCAGTACTTC
J: TRBJ2-7
D: -
V: TRBV23-1
size: -

CDR3: CASSYGQGRGANVLTF
DNA: TGTGCCAGTAGCTACGGACAGGGGCGGGGGGCCAACGTCCTGACTTTC
J: TRBJ2-6
D: TRBD1
V: TRBV19
size: -

CDR3: CASSKTPTKAVYGYTF
DNA: TGTGCCAGCAGTAAAACTCCAACAAAGGCAGTCTATGGCTACACCTTC
J: TRBJ1-2
D: -
V: TRBV6-2/TRBV6-3
size: few

CDR3: CASSLRGSGETQYF
DNA: TGTGCCAGCAGCTTGAGGGGATCGGGAGAGACCCAGTACTTC
J: TRBJ2-5
D: -
V: TRBV7-4
size: few

CDR3: CASSLEESGANVLTF
DNA: TGTGCCAGCAGCTTAGAGGAGTCCGGGGCCAACGTCCTGACTTTC
J: TRBJ2-6
D: -
V: TRBV7-9
size: -

CDR3: CASSTRTGGQETQYF
DNA: TGTGCCAGCAGCACCCGGACTGGAGGACAAGAGACCCAGTACTTC
J: TRBJ2-5
D: -
V: TRBV11-3
size: few

CDR3: CASSFRGGAPDPQYF
DNA: TGTGCCAGCAGCTTTAGGGGGGGGGCGCCGGATCCGCAGTATTTT
J: TRBJ2-3
D: -
V: TRBV11-2
size: -

CDR3: CASSLDRGLSGELFF
DNA: TGTGCTAGCAGCCTCGACAGGGGGCTTTCCGGGGAGCTGTTTTTT
J: TRBJ2-2
D: TRBD1
V: TRBV7-7
size: -

CDR3: CASTPSGQETQYF
DNA: TGTGCCAGCACCCCGTCGGGGCAAGAGACCCAGTACTTC
J: TRBJ2-5
D: -
V: TRBV6-6
size: few

CDR3: CASSWGRPSGGAETQYF
DNA: TGTGCCAGCAGCTGGGGTCGGCCTAGCGGGGGGGCGGAGACCCAGTACTTC
J: TRBJ2-5
D: TRBD2
V: TRBV7-2
size: many

CDR3: CASSLGGGFTGELFF
DNA: TGTGCCAGCAGCTTAGGGGGGGGGTTCACCGGGGAGCTGTTTTTT
J: TRBJ2-2
D: TRBD2
V: TRBV7-2
size: many

CDR3: CASSLSLDTQYF
DNA: TGTGCCAGCAGCTTATCATTAGATACGCAGTATTTT
J: TRBJ2-3
D: -
V: TRBV7-8
size: many